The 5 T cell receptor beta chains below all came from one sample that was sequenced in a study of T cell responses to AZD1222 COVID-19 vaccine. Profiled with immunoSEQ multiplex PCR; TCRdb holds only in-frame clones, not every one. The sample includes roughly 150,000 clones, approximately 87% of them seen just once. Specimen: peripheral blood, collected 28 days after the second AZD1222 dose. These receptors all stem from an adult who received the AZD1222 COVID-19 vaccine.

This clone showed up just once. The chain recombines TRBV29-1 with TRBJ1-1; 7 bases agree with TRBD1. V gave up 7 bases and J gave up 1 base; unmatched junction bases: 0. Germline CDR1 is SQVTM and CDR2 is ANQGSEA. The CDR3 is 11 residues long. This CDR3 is CSGTGNTEAFF. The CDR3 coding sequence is TGCAGCGGGACAGGGAACACTGAAGCTTTCTTT.

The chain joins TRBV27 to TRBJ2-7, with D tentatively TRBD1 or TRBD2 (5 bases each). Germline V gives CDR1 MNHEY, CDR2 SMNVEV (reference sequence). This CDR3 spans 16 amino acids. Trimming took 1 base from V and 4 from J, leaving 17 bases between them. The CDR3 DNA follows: TGTGCCAGCAGTTTATGGGGGAACGAGGTGATGTACGAGCAGTACTTC. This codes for CASSLWGNEVMYEQYF.

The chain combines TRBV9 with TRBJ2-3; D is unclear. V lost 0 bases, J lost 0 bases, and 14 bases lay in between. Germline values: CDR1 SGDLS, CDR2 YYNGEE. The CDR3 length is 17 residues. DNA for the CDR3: TGTGCCAGCAGCGTAGTGGGTGGGCTCACTAGCACAGATACGCAGTATTTT. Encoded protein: CASSVVGGLTSTDTQYF.

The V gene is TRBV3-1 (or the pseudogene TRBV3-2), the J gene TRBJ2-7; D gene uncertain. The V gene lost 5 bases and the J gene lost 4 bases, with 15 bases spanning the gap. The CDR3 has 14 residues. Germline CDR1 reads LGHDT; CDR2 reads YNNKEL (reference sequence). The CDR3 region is CASSMGWRPYEQYF. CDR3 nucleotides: TGTGCCAGCAGCATGGGGTGGCGCCCTTACGAGCAGTACTTC.

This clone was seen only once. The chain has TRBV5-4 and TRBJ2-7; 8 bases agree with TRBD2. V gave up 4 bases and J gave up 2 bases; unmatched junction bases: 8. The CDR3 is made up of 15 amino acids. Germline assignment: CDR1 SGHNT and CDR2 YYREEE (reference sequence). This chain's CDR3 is CASSLGTSGTYEQYF. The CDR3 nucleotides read TGTGCCAGCAGCCTGGGAACTAGCGGAACCTACGAGCAGTACTTC.